The 22 T cell receptor beta chains reported below all come from one sample, sequenced in a study of neurological immune-mediated disorders (dated by TCRdb to the late 2010s). Receptors were amplified or captured by 5' RACE. Sequencer: Illumina HiSeq 2500. The public reads were run again by TCRdb, first through fastp at Q25 and then through MiXCR, and only productive beta chains were kept. CDR3 protein sequences are deduplicated, and each keeps its most common genes and DNA. Counted in this sample were more than 45,000 distinct CDR3 sequences; 3% to 4% of them appeared once. Approximately 3.1% of the sample lies in the top ten. Sequenced sample: PBMCs. Receptors were obtained from a woman aged 30 to 39 with multiple sclerosis.

With regard to this clonotype: At one end the junction does not follow the germline gene, possibly because of a read error. V gene TRBV9 combines with J gene TRBJ1-6; D is ambiguous. The CDR3 length is 15 residues. CDR1 is SGDLS, CDR2 YYNGEE, per germline. The CDR3 loop reads CASSPDTGISSPLNF. In DNA form, the CDR3 reads TGTGCCAGCAGCCCAGACACGGGTATATCTTCACCCCTCAACTTT.

This clonotype was seen ten or more times. V and J are TRBV10-2 and TRBJ2-7, with D maybe TRBD1 (5 bases). Trimming pared 6 bases from V and 0 bases from J, leaving 12 bases between. The CDR3 is 14 amino acids. Per germline, CDR1 WSHSY and CDR2 SAAADI. The CDR3: CASREQESSYEQYF. CDR3 DNA sequence: TGCGCCAGCAGGGAACAGGAGAGCTCCTACGAGCAGTACTTC.

This clonotype was seen ten or more times. The V call is TRBV21-1, the J call TRBJ2-7; TRBD1, the table's D call, lacks a check against the DNA. TRBV21-1 is labeled a pseudogene. This CDR3 has 20 amino acids. For the CDR3, the DNA is TGTGCCAGCAGACCCCTATTATATGGGATAGGTCCTTCGTGTCCAAACGAGCAGTACTTC. Residues: CASRPLLYGIGPSCPNEQYF.

The table lists this clonotype with a few counts. V is TRBV5-6 and J is TRBJ1-6; D is unresolved. CDR1 is SGHDT and CDR2 is YYEEEE in the germline V gene. The CDR3 consists of 16 residues. Trimming stripped 0 bases from V and 0 bases from J, with 7 bases between. The CDR3 DNA reads as TGTGCCAGCAGCTTGGGTGGAAGCTCCTATAATTCACCCCTCCACTTT. It is translated as CASSLGGSSYNSPLHF.

This clonotype came up many times. The chain combines TRBV12-3 or TRBV12-4 with TRBJ1-2; 7 nucleotides agree with TRBD1. The CDR3 contains 16 residues. The junction had 10 bases not matched to a gene; V was cut back by 6 bases and J by 0 bases. The CDR3 spells CASSRRPGQTNYGYTF. The DNA of the CDR3 is TGTGCCAGCAGCCGGAGGCCGGGACAGACTAACTATGGCTACACCTTC.

This clonotype has a count of ten or more. The chain recombines TRBV6-5 with TRBJ2-7; D gene unclear. The CDR3 totals 12 residues. In germline, CDR1 is MNHEY, CDR2 SVGAGI. V was trimmed by 4 bases and J by 2 bases, leaving 6 bases between them. CDR3 amino acids: CASSSSTYEQYF. The DNA for the CDR3 is TGTGCCAGCAGTTCAAGTACCTACGAGCAGTACTTC.

This clonotype was seen at least ten times. The chain combines TRBV20-1 with TRBJ1-1; no firm D call. Germline values: CDR1 DFQATT, CDR2 SNEGSKA (reference sequence). The CDR3 loop spans 14 amino acids. V lost 0 bases and J 5 bases, leaving 13 bases between the germline ends. The CDR3 nucleotides are TGCAGTGCTAGAGACCCGGGTGCGGGTACTGAAGCTTTCTTT. Translating gives CSARDPGAGTEAFF.

This clonotype was seen many times. The chain recombines TRBV4-1 with TRBJ2-3; D remains ambiguous. V was cut by 5 bases and J by 4 bases, with 10 bases left in between. CDR1 is MGHRA, CDR2 YSYEKL, per germline. This CDR3 comprises 13 residues. The CDR3 DNA is TGCGCCAGCAGCAAAATCCGGCCAGATACGCAGTATTTT. This codes for CASSKIRPDTQYF.

This clonotype was seen at least ten times. The chain is built from TRBV27 and TRBJ1-1; possible D gene TRBD1, 6 bases. This CDR3 has 13 amino acids. V dropped 3 bases and J dropped 10 bases, with 15 bases sitting between them. Germline V gene lookup returns CDR1 MNHEY and CDR2 SMNVEV (reference sequence). The CDR3 reads CASSLGARGVAFF. In DNA, the CDR3 is TGTGCCAGCAGTTTGGGGGCTAGAGGCGTAGCTTTCTTT.

This clonotype was detected ten times or more. The chain uses TRBV12-3 or TRBV12-4 and TRBJ2-4; 9 nucleotides line up with TRBD2. V lost 3 bases and J lost 8; bases outside the gene matches: 8. The length of the CDR3 is 15 residues. CDR3 DNA: TGTGCCAGCAGTTTGGGGCGGGGGGGCCGTGACATTCAGTACTTC. Translated: CASSLGRGGRDIQYF.

This clonotype was observed at least ten times. The gene calls are TRBV20-1 and TRBJ2-7; 7 bases fit TRBD1. The ends lost 6 bases at V and 1 base at J; junction bases unmatched: 6. This CDR3 region has 13 residues. In germline, CDR1 is DFQATT, CDR2 SNEGSKA (reference sequence). The CDR3 DNA reads TGCAGTGCCCTGGACAGGCGTTCCTACGAGCAGTACTTC. It encodes CSALDRRSYEQYF.

This clonotype was seen at least ten times. The chain uses TRBV19 and TRBJ1-1; tentatively, D is TRBD1 (6 bases). V was pared by 6 bases and J by 5 bases, with 16 bases between. The CDR3 runs to 14 residues. Per the germline V gene, CDR1 is LNHDA and CDR2 is SQIVND (reference sequence). Here the CDR3 reads CASRGHLWRTEAFF. The DNA for the CDR3 is TGTGCCAGTAGGGGACACCTCTGGCGGACTGAAGCTTTCTTT.

This clonotype was found many times. This chain joins TRBV5-1 and TRBJ2-7, with D hard to call. The CDR3 is 15 amino acids. The V gene's germline CDR1 is SGHRS and CDR2 YFSETQ. V gave up 0 bases and J gave up 5 bases, with 15 bases separating them. CDR3 amino acids: CASSLGAQRSNEQYF. The CDR3 DNA is TGCGCCAGCAGCTTGGGGGCCCAGCGCAGTAACGAGCAGTACTTC.

This clonotype was counted ten times or more. CDR3 sequence: CSASDGGVPGANVLTF. CDR3 in DNA: TGCAGTGCTAGTGACGGGGGAGTACCTGGGGCCAACGTCCTGACTTTC. The rearrangement joins TRBV20-1 to TRBJ2-6; D possibly corresponds to TRBD2 (6 bases). Germline assignment: CDR1 DFQATT and CDR2 SNEGSKA (reference sequence). The ends were cut back, 3 bases at V and 2 bases at J, with 14 bases in the middle. The CDR3 spans 16 residues.

Comments on this clonotype: An end of the junction differs from the germline gene, which may be a read error. The chain combines TRBV20-1 with TRBJ1-6, with D unresolved. This CDR3 has 14 residues. Germline V gives CDR1 DFQATT, CDR2 SNEGSKA (reference sequence). In nucleotides, the CDR3 is TGCAGTGCTCGCTCTTTCTCTGGGAATTCACCCCTCAACTTT. It translates to CSARSFSGNSPLNF.

There are a few counts of this clonotype. J is TRBJ2-5 and V is TRBV7-6; D uncertain. The V gene's germline CDR1 is SGHVS and CDR2 FNYEAQ. V dropped 0 bases and J dropped 0 bases, with 2 bases sitting between them. The CDR3 has 13 amino acids. DNA of the CDR3: TGTGCCAGCAGCTTAGCGTACCAAGAGACCCAGTACTTC. Its translation is CASSLAYQETQYF.

The sample holds many counts of this clonotype. The rearrangement joins TRBV18 to TRBJ1-2, with 7 positions matching TRBD1. The V gene end was trimmed by 2 bases and the J gene end by 4 bases; junction bases not matched to a gene: 7. Per the germline V gene, CDR1 is KGHSH and CDR2 is LQKENI. This CDR3 contains 15 residues. CDR3 loop: CASSPMDRPPYGYTF. The CDR3 coding sequence is TGTGCCAGCTCACCAATGGACAGGCCCCCCTATGGCTACACCTTC.

This clonotype was counted at least ten times. V usage is TRBV5-1 and J usage is TRBJ2-5, with D possibly being TRBD1 (6 bases). The V end lost 6 bases, the J end lost 1 base, and 13 bases lay between the germline ends. This CDR3 is 14 amino acids long. Germline lookup yields CDR1 SGHRS and CDR2 YFSETQ. CDR3 sequence reads: CASTTQGFQETQYF. The CDR3 nucleotides read TGCGCCAGCACGACACAGGGTTTCCAAGAGACCCAGTACTTC.

The table lists this clonotype with many counts. This rearrangement joins TRBV29-1 to TRBJ2-1; D might be TRBD1 (5 bases). Trimming removed 6 bases at V and 7 bases at J, with 16 bases between. CDR1 is SQVTM, CDR2 ANQGSEA, per germline. The CDR3 length is 13 residues. CDR3 loop: CSVASAQGNEQFF. The CDR3 DNA sequence: TGCAGCGTGGCAAGTGCTCAGGGAAATGAGCAGTTCTTC.

Many counts were recorded for this clonotype. The J gene is TRBJ2-3, the V gene TRBV5-1; D is uncertain. Germline V gene data show CDR1 as SGHRS and CDR2 as YFSETQ. V gave up 5 bases and J gave up 0 bases, with 13 bases separating them. The CDR3 consists of 15 residues. The DNA of the CDR3 is TGCGCCAGCAGGTTAGAACTACCCAGCACAGATACGCAGTATTTT. It specifies CASRLELPSTDTQYF.

This clonotype was seen ten or more times. This sequence joins TRBV5-1 and TRBJ2-3; 9 positions match TRBD2. Trimming took 1 base from V and 5 from J; bases not matched to a gene: 8. This CDR3 is 16 amino acids long. Germline V gives CDR1 SGHRS, CDR2 YFSETQ. CDR3 DNA: TGCGCCAGCAGCTTGAAACCAGCGGGGGGAATAGATACGCAGTATTTT. The encoded protein is CASSLKPAGGIDTQYF.

This clonotype was counted ten times or more. The V gene is TRBV29-1, the J gene TRBJ2-1; 13 positions agree with TRBD2. Per the germline V gene, CDR1 is SQVTM and CDR2 is ANQGSEA. The CDR3 loop spans 14 amino acids. The V and J ends lost 2 bases and 9 bases, in that order; junction bases with no gene match: 4. In DNA, the CDR3 is TGCAGCGTTGAACCCCGACTAGCGGGAGGTGAGCAGTTCTTC. It specifies CSVEPRLAGGEQFF.